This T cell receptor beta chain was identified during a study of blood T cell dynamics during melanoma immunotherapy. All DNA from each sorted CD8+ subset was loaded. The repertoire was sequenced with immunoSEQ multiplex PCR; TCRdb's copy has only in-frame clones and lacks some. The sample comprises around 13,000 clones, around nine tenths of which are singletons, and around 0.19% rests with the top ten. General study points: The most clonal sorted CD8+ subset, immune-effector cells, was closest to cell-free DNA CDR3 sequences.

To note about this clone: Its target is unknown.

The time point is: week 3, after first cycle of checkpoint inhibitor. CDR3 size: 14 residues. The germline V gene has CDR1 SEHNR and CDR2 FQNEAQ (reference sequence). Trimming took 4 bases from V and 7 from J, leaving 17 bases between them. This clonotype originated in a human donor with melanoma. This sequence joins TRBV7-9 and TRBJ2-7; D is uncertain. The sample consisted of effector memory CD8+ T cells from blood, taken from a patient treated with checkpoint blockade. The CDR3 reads CASSSRTVFWEQYF. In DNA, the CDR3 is TGTGCCAGCAGCTCCAGGACGGTTTTCTGGGAGCAGTACTTC.